This T cell receptor beta chain was profiled in a study of T cell responses to AZD1222 COVID-19 vaccine. Notes on this clone: Its antigen is undetermined.

Here immunoSEQ multiplex PCR was the method, and the copy in TCRdb shows in-frame clones only, minus some. Seen here are 150,000 to 200,000 clones, approximately 90% observed once, and the top ten hold 2.5% to 3%. The study, taken as a whole, reports: Compared with day 0, the breadth and depth of the Spike-specific TCR repertoire rose significantly after two doses of AZD1222. Across the whole spike, CD4 TCRs peaked at regions 160-218 and 743-854. Mostly white British, mostly female donors; authors suggested clonal diversity may be underestimated.

The CDR3 length is 13 residues. Trimming took 0 bases from V and 5 from J, leaving 5 bases between them. Germline V gene sequence: CDR1 MNHEY, CDR2 SVGAGI. Specimen: peripheral blood, collected on day 0 of AZD1222 vaccination. The chain joins TRBV6-5 to TRBJ1-5; D is ambiguous. This TCR derives from an adult in good health. The DNA of the CDR3 is TGTGCCAGCAGTTACTCGCGAGATCAGCCCCAGCATTTT. Its protein product is CASSYSRDQPQHF.